These 8 T cell receptor beta chains were all obtained from the same sample, sequenced in a study of Ad26.COV2.S vaccination and SARS-CoV-2 variants. The data were produced by immunoSEQ multiplex PCR, yet TCRdb's version contains in-frame clones alone and is incomplete. The repertoire has around 450,000 clones, 75% to 95% of them found once; the top ten carry approximately 12%. Specified treatment: around 19 received Ad26.COV2.S at low or high dose, single or two shots; about 5 received placebo; per-sample allocation not given. Samples analyzed were those drawn on day 63 after the first vaccine or placebo injection. Sequencing was performed on peripheral blood, taken in a trial of Ad26.COV2.S vaccine versus placebo. The receptor set was obtained from a person aged 18 to 65 who received the Ad26.COV2.S COVID-19 vaccine or a placebo.

This chain links TRBV19 with TRBJ1-5, with 7 bases identical to TRBD1. The V and J ends lost 2 bases and 4 bases, in that order; junction bases with no gene match: 5. CDR1 is LNHDA, CDR2 SQIVND, per germline (reference sequence). The CDR3 extends over 15 amino acids. CDR3 in amino acids: CASSIYGTANQPQHF. The CDR3 DNA is TGTGCCAGTAGTATATACGGGACAGCTAATCAGCCCCAGCATTTT.

The rearrangement joins TRBV5-4 to TRBJ1-2, with D possibly TRBD1 on 6 matching bases. The V gene's germline CDR1 is SGHNT and CDR2 YYREEE (reference sequence). Between the trimmed V and J ends, which lost 0 bases and 7 bases, there was a span of 19 bases. The length of the CDR3 is 16 residues. CDR3 protein: CASSLEGGQALRGYTF. The DNA for the CDR3 is TGTGCCAGCAGCTTGGAAGGGGGACAAGCATTGCGTGGCTACACCTTC.

The rearrangement uses TRBV7-2 and TRBJ1-5; maybe TRBD1 (5 bases). The CDR3 loop spans 14 amino acids. V was trimmed by 5 bases and J by 2 bases, leaving 10 bases between them. Germline CDR1 SGHTA, CDR2 FQGNSA. The DNA for the CDR3 is TGTGCCAGCAGCCCCCGGGACGGCAATCAGCCCCAGCATTTT. Residues: CASSPRDGNQPQHF.

This clone was seen more than once but under ten times. The chain joins TRBV20-1 to TRBJ2-3; no reliable D call. The CDR3 has 11 amino acids. Germline values: CDR1 DFQATT, CDR2 SNEGSKA (reference sequence). With 2 bases removed from V and 2 bases from J, the gap between germline ends came to 2 bases. The CDR3 nucleotides read TGCAGTGCTAGAATCACAGATACGCAGTATTTT. Its translation is CSARITDTQYF.

The chain couples TRBV20-1 to TRBJ2-5, with a tentative D call TRBD1 (5 bases). This CDR3 is built from 11 residues. The V and J ends lost 6 bases and 5 bases respectively, with 10 bases between them. CDR1 is DFQATT, CDR2 SNEGSKA, per germline (reference sequence). The CDR3 spells CSAIGAETQYF. CDR3 sequence (DNA): TGCAGTGCAATAGGGGCGGAGACCCAGTACTTC.

The V gene is TRBV18, the J gene TRBJ2-2; TRBD1 might be the D (6 bases). CDR1 is KGHSH and CDR2 is LQKENI in the germline V gene. The CDR3 runs 15 residues. The V and J ends lost 5 bases and 2 bases respectively, with 12 bases between them. CDR3 sequence (DNA): TGTGCCAGCTCATCAATGGACAGAAACACCGGGGAGCTGTTTTTT. Residues: CASSSMDRNTGELFF.

The J gene is TRBJ2-7, the V gene TRBV2, with no clear D. V lost 8 bases and J 0 bases, leaving 11 bases between the germline ends. CDR1 SNHLY and CDR2 FYNNEI come from the germline V gene. This CDR3 contains 13 residues. The CDR3 here is CASEKSHSYEQYF. For the CDR3, the DNA is TGTGCCAGCGAGAAAAGCCACTCCTACGAGCAGTACTTC.

The genes are TRBV21-1 and TRBJ2-7; TRBD1, as called in the table, went unchecked against the DNA. TRBV21-1 is deemed a pseudogene. The CDR3 totals 14 residues. CDR3 region: CASTSRSGSYEQYF. The CDR3 region has the DNA TGTGCCAGCACCTCACGCAGTGGCTCCTACGAGCAGTACTTC.